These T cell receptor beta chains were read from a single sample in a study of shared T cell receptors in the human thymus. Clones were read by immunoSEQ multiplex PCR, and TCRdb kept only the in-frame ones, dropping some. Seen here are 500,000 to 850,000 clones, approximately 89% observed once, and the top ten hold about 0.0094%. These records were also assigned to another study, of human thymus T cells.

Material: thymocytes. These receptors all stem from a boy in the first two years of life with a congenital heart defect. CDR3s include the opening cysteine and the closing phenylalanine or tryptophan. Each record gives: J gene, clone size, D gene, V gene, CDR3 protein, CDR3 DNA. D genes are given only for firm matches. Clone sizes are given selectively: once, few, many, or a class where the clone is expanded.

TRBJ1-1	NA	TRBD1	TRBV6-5	CASKSGQGGNTEAFF	TGTGCCAGCAAATCAGGACAGGGGGGGAACACTGAAGCTTTCTTT
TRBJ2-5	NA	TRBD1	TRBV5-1	CASSLPQGVTETQYF	TGCGCCAGCAGCTTACCCCAGGGGGTGACAGAGACCCAGTACTTC
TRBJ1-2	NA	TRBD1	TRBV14	CASSQKPPLSGTGFYGYTF	TGTGCCAGCAGCCAAAAACCCCCTCTATCCGGGACAGGGTTCTATGGCTACACCTTC
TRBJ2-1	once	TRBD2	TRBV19	CASSISRTRNACEQFF	TGTGCCAGTAGTATTAGCCGGACTAGAAACGCCTGTGAGCAGTTCTTC
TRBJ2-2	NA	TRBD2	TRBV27	CASSLSFAGGQTGELFF	TGTGCCAGCAGTTTATCGTTTGCGGGAGGGCAGACCGGGGAGCTGTTTTTT
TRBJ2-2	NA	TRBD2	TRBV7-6	CASSPPGGTAGKNTGELFF	TGTGCCAGCAGCCCGCCCGGGGGGACCGCGGGGAAGAACACCGGGGAGCTGTTTTTT
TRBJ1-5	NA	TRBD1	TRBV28	CASSFYDRELDQPQHF	TGTGCCAGCAGTTTTTACGACAGGGAGTTGGATCAGCCCCAGCATTTT
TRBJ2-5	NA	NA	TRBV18	CASSPVEALGETQYF	TGTGCCAGCTCACCAGTGGAGGCCTTGGGCGAGACCCAGTACTTC
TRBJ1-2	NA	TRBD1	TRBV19	CASSIEYGQGARNGYTF	TGTGCCAGTAGTATAGAGTACGGACAGGGGGCTAGAAATGGCTACACCTTC
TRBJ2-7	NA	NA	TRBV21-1	CARKTRLAGGFGKQYF	TGTGCCAGGAAAACCCGACTAGCGGGAGGGTTCGGGAAGCAGTACTTC
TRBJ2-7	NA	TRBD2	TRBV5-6	CASSLGTSSYEQYF	TGTGCCAGCAGCTTAGGGACTAGCTCCTACGAGCAGTACTTC
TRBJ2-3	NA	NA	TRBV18	CASSPALYGVSADTQYF	TGTGCCAGCTCACCAGCGCTTTACGGAGTCAGTGCAGATACGCAGTATTTT
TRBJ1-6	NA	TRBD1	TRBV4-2	CASSRTDRENNSPLHF	TGTGCCAGCAGCCGAACTGACAGGGAGAACAATTCCCCCCTCCACTTT
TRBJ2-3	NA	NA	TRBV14	CASSPPRADTQYF	TGTGCCAGCAGCCCCCCCCGGGCAGATACGCAGTATTTT
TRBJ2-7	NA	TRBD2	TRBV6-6	CASSGLAARNPQYF	TGTGCCAGCAGCGGGCTAGCGGCACGAAACCCGCAGTACTTC
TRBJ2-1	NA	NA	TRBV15	CATSRVMGPDGRQFF	TGTGCCACCAGCAGAGTAATGGGGCCCGATGGTCGGCAGTTCTTC
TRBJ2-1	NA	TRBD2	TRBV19	CASGGAYNEQFF	TGTGCCAGCGGGGGGGCGTACAATGAGCAGTTCTTC
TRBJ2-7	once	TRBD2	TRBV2	CASSQTSGRSYEQYF	TGTGCCAGCAGCCAAACTAGCGGGAGATCCTACGAGCAGTACTTC
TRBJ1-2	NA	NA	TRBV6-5	CASSGQRGYTF	TGTGCCAGCAGTGGACAGCGGGGCTACACCTTC
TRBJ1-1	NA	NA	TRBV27	CASSLTEKNTEAFF	TGTGCCAGCAGTTTGACAGAGAAGAACACTGAAGCTTTCTTT
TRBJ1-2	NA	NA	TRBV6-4	CARGGGRVWDYGYTF	TGTGCCAGAGGCGGGGGGCGTGTTTGGGACTATGGCTACACCTTC
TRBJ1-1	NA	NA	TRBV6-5	CASSYSADTLNTEAFF	TGTGCCAGCAGTTACTCAGCCGACACCCTGAACACTGAAGCTTTCTTT
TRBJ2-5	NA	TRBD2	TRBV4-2	CASSRSPEAGYQETQYF	TGTGCCAGCAGCCGTAGTCCCGAAGCGGGGTACCAAGAGACCCAGTACTTC
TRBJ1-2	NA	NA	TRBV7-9	CASSQVENRAYGYTF	TGTGCCAGCAGCCAGGTAGAGAACAGGGCGTATGGCTACACCTTC